What follows are 14 T cell receptor beta chains derived from one specimen sequenced in a study of blood T cell repertoires in COVID-19. TCRdb keeps only in-frame clones here, not all; method: immunoSEQ multiplex PCR. The sample records 60,000 to 85,000 clones, roughly three quarters being singletons. Sequenced material: peripheral blood. Source of these receptors: a human donor in a cohort sampled during active COVID-19.

V and J are TRBV5-5 and TRBJ2-1; TRBD2 is a possible D gene (7 bases). Trimming shortened V by 5 bases and J by 9 bases, and 18 bases separated the two germline ends. This CDR3 contains 14 residues. From germline, CDR1 is SGHKS and CDR2 YYEKEE (reference sequence). The CDR3 protein is CASSRGATSSEQFF. In DNA, the CDR3 is TGTGCCAGCAGTCGGGGGGCGACTTCGAGTGAGCAGTTCTTC.

The V and J genes are TRBV11-2 and TRBJ2-3, with D perhaps matching TRBD1 (6 bases). The V end lost 0 bases, the J end lost 4 bases, and 11 bases lay between the germline ends. The CDR3 runs to 15 residues. Germline-derived CDR1 and CDR2 are SGHAT and FQNNGV. The CDR3 loop is CASSLDLGGADTQYF. The DNA of the CDR3 is TGTGCCAGCAGCTTAGATTTAGGGGGAGCAGATACGCAGTATTTT.

The chain combines TRBV29-1 with TRBJ2-3; possibly TRBD1 for D (5 bases). This CDR3 has 13 amino acids. V gave up 5 bases and J gave up 0 bases, with 9 bases separating them. CDR1 is SQVTM, CDR2 ANQGSEA, per germline. CDR3 sequence: CSVSGFSTDTQYF. The CDR3 DNA reads as TGCAGCGTTTCAGGGTTTAGCACAGATACGCAGTATTTT.

The CDR3 here is CASSSPRESLVDTQYF. CDR3 sequence (DNA): TGCGCCAGCAGCTCCCCACGTGAGAGCTTGGTGGATACGCAGTATTTT. The chain links TRBV4-1 to TRBJ2-3; no clear D. Trimming removed 5 bases from V and 6 bases from J, with 21 bases in between. The CDR3 contains 16 residues. CDR1 is MGHRA, CDR2 YSYEKL, per germline.

The rearrangement joins TRBV7-2 to TRBJ2-5; D is perhaps TRBD1 (6 bases). Trimming took 2 bases from V and 2 from J, leaving 15 bases between them. In germline, CDR1 is SGHTA, CDR2 FQGNSA. The CDR3 has 16 amino acids. The chain's CDR3 is CASSLRWDTTQETQYF. CDR3 DNA sequence: TGTGCCAGCAGCTTACGCTGGGACACCACTCAAGAGACCCAGTACTTC.

This clone was observed a few times. The rearrangement joins TRBV3-1 (or the pseudogene TRBV3-2) to TRBJ2-2; no firm D call. The CDR3 runs 14 residues. Germline CDR1 reads LGHDT; CDR2 reads YNNKEL (reference sequence). The V end was cut by 4 bases, the J end by 4 bases, with 10 bases between. The CDR3 DNA reads TGTGCCAGCAGCCCAGGCCGTCTCACCGGGGAGCTGTTTTTT. Its protein is CASSPGRLTGELFF.

This chain uses TRBV20-1 with TRBJ2-3; 11 nucleotides line up with TRBD2. V was clipped by 3 bases and J by 4 bases; unmatched bases: 3. Germline V lookup: CDR1 DFQATT, CDR2 SNEGSKA (reference sequence). The CDR3 is 14 residues long. DNA of the CDR3: TGCAGTGCTAGTGGTAGCGGGAGGGCAGATACGCAGTATTTT. Its translation: CSASGSGRADTQYF.

The chain joins TRBV18 to TRBJ1-4; D is possibly TRBD1 (6 bases). CDR3 length equals 13 residues. V lost 3 bases and J 5 bases, leaving 7 bases between the germline ends. Germline V gene data show CDR1 as KGHSH and CDR2 as LQKENI. The DNA of the CDR3 is TGTGCCAGCTCACCGGACAGAAATGAAAAACTGTTTTTT. Protein product: CASSPDRNEKLFF.

The chain employs TRBV4-3 and TRBJ2-7; D is uncertain. Trimming shortened V by 0 bases and J by 6 bases, and 18 bases separated the two germline ends. Germline CDR1 is LGHNA and CDR2 is YSLEER. There are 16 residues in the CDR3. This chain's CDR3 is CASSQDAIPTTGEQYF. In DNA form, the CDR3 reads TGCGCCAGCAGCCAAGATGCGATTCCCACCACGGGCGAGCAGTACTTC.

The chain has TRBV7-2 and TRBJ2-6, with 13 bases matching TRBD2. The germline gives CDR1 SGHTA, CDR2 FQGNSA. The CDR3 covers 18 residues. After removal of 5 bases from V and 1 base from J, the junction contained 5 bases not matched to a gene. CDR3 sequence reads: CASSRTGLAGSGANVLTF. The CDR3 DNA follows: TGTGCCAGCAGCCGGACGGGACTAGCGGGGTCTGGGGCCAACGTCCTGACTTTC.

This chain uses TRBV7-8 with TRBJ1-6; a weak D match, TRBD1 (5 bases). Germline CDR1 is SGHVS and CDR2 is FQNEAQ. This CDR3 is built from 17 residues. V was cut by 5 bases and J by 10 bases, with 24 bases left in between. The CDR3, as DNA: TGTGCCAGCAGCCCCTTCCCCGTATCGCAGGGTGGCTCACCCCTCCACTTT. Protein sequence: CASSPFPVSQGGSPLHF. Together with reference TRBV7-8 and TRBJ1-6, the CDR3 gives the full variable domain: GAGVSQSPRYKVAKRGQDVALRCDPISGHVSLFWYQQALGQGPEFLTYFQNEAQLDKSGLPSDRFFAERPEGSVSTLKIQRTQQEDSAVYLCASSPFPVSQGGSPLHFGNGTRLTVT.

V is TRBV2 and J is TRBJ1-6, with TRBD1 identical over 8 bases. J was trimmed by 5 bases and V by 7 bases; bases with no gene match: 7. Germline CDR1 SNHLY, CDR2 FYNNEI. The CDR3 is 15 residues long. The CDR3 here is CASNPQGAHNSPLHF. CDR3 nucleotides: TGTGCCAGCAACCCTCAGGGGGCACATAATTCACCCCTCCACTTT.

This chain joins TRBV6-2 or TRBV6-3 and TRBJ2-2; perhaps TRBD2 as D (6 bases). CDR1 is MNHEY, CDR2 SVGEGT, per germline. The CDR3 loop spans 15 amino acids. Trimming left V 2 bases short and J 1 base short, with 8 bases between. The CDR3 sequence: CASSYGGKNTGELFF. The CDR3, as DNA: TGTGCCAGCAGTTACGGGGGGAAGAACACCGGGGAGCTGTTTTTT.

The chain is built from TRBV21-1 and TRBJ2-3; whether TRBD2, the table's D call, matches the DNA was not checked. TRBV21-1 is flagged as a pseudogene. The CDR3 is 17 amino acids. CDR3 nucleotides: TGTGCCAGCAGCAACCTGGGGACTAGCGGGGTCACAGATACGCAGTATTTT. Residues: CASSNLGTSGVTDTQYF.